This T cell receptor (beta chain) stems from a study of blood T cell repertoires in COVID-19 (dated by TCRdb to between 2020 and 2021). For the study in its entirety: Samples from collaborators originated in the United States, Italy and Spain and spanned both the acute and convalescent phases of COVID-19. The material from the prospective study consisted of cDNA or gDNA derived from T cells, B-cell-depleted T cells, or PBMCs. Subjects who had been exposed to COVID-19, were actively infected with it, or had recovered from it provided the deeply sampled blood TCRbeta repertoires that made up the dataset. The repertoires were released in a freely available public database meant as a resource for research on the immune response to SARS-CoV-2. The samples were drawn from the first 160 participants of the ongoing ImmuneRACE study and from over a thousand subjects provided by 6 global collaborators. Nearly every sample came with metadata listing a de-identified subject ID, COVID-19 status, age in years and sex. Where available, HLA class I and class II types were taken from metadata supplied by the sample provider and were not determined by assay-based typing.

The immunoSEQ Assay, a bias-controlled multiplex PCR, was used to amplify TCRbeta CDR3 regions from genomic DNA. Concerning the study's data processing: The number of nucleated cells in each sample was estimated by amplification of reference gene primers within the assay. To quantify the absolute abundance of each unique TCRbeta CDR3 rearrangement, sequence reads were collapsed and filtered. For each sample, productive Simpson clonality was calculated by taking the square root of Simpson's diversity index across productive rearrangements. TCRdb holds this immuneACCESS table with in-frame rearrangements only. Some clones are missing; in checked studies, unresolved V genes explain under half, and the rest has no known cause. The V and J calls and clone size were taken over from that table, and D and trimming were inferred from the DNA. The sample data list 270,000 or so clones, and 85% of these were observed just once. The biggest ten clones account for about 14% of the sample.

This clone came up a few times. Its antigen target is currently unknown. Base qualities are missing; no much larger clone stands one base away. Inclusive of the bounding cysteine and phenylalanine, the CDR3 is 16 residues long. CDR3 DNA only is kept here, 48 bases in frame from base 1. The germline V gene sets CDR1 to SGHVS and CDR2 to FQNEAQ. V sheds 5 bases and J sheds 2 bases, leaving 18 bases between their ends. Collaborating institutions collected whole blood in K2EDTA tubes following their own protocols. Collaborator samples were shipped for TCRbeta analysis as frozen whole blood, isolated PBMCs, or DNA extracted from either sample type. The full study reports these points: The quantity of clinical and demographic metadata differed by source and by participant and was supplied without curation.

The rearrangement combines TRBV7-8 with TRBJ1-1, with no confident D gene call. The source material was peripheral blood. The TCR originated in a human donor in a cohort sampled during active COVID-19. The sequence in DNA is TGTGCCAGCAGCCTGGAGGTAGGACCGGTAAACACTGAAGCTTTCTTT. The translation is CASSLEVGPVNTEAFF.